These 15 T cell receptor beta chains were all obtained from the same sample, sequenced in a study of T cell responses to AZD1222 COVID-19 vaccine (dated by TCRdb to the early 2020s). Preparation of the library involved the immunoSEQ multiplex PCR assay. The source is immuneACCESS, and TCRdb retained only in-frame sequences with V and J called. Part of the clones is not carried over; for the studies checked, unresolved V genes explain less than half of this, and the remainder is unexplained. The sample records roughly 100,000 clones, roughly 93% of which are singletons. The ten largest make up more than 4% of the sample. The meaning of the sample's time point label: baseline before first vaccination. The specimen comprised peripheral blood, sampled on day 0 of AZD1222 vaccination. The receptor source for this set is an adult in good health.

This rearrangement joins TRBV19 to TRBJ2-2; 9 nucleotides align to TRBD2. CDR3 length equals 15 residues. Trimming at V came to 7 bases and at J to 5 bases, leaving 8 bases not matched to a gene. The germline V gene has CDR1 LNHDA and CDR2 SQIVND (reference sequence). The CDR3 protein is CASKEAGGGTGELFF. The CDR3 nucleotides read TGTGCCAGTAAAGAAGCGGGAGGAGGTACCGGGGAGCTGTTTTTT. The whole variable domain, remainder taken from reference TRBV19 and TRBJ2-2, is DGGITQSPKYLFRKEGQNVTLSCEQNLNHDAMYWYRQDPGQGLRLIYYSQIVNDFQKGDIAEGYSVSREKKESFPLTVTSAQKNPTAFYLCASKEAGGGTGELFFGEGSRLTVL.

The chain recombines TRBV11-2 with TRBJ2-1, with TRBD1 matching 7 bases. The CDR3 has 15 residues. The trim removed 4 bases at V and 2 bases at J, leaving 5 bases unmatched. CDR1 and CDR2 from the germline V gene are SGHAT and FQNNGV. As DNA, the CDR3 is TGTGCCAGCAGCTCCCGGACAGGAACCTACAATGAGCAGTTCTTC. The encoded protein is CASSSRTGTYNEQFF.

CDR3 sequence: CATSRWASGLNNEQFF. In nucleotides, the CDR3 is TGTGCCACCAGCCGGTGGGCTAGCGGGTTAAACAATGAGCAGTTCTTC. The V and J genes are TRBV24-1 and TRBJ2-1, with TRBD2 matching over 8 bases. The junction had 12 bases not matched to a gene; V was cut back by 7 bases and J by 5 bases. Germline V lookup: CDR1 KGHDR, CDR2 SFDVKD. CDR3 length: 16 residues.

This chain joins TRBV28 and TRBJ2-7, with D maybe TRBD2 (5 bases). The CDR3 contains 13 residues. Trimming removed 3 bases from V and 7 bases from J, with 13 bases in between. Germline V gives CDR1 MDHEN, CDR2 SYDVKM. Written as DNA, the CDR3 is TGTGCCAGCAGTTTGGGCAGACCGGGGGAGCAGTACTTC. Its protein product is CASSLGRPGEQYF.

The V call is TRBV2, the J call TRBJ2-3, with D unresolved. Per germline, CDR1 SNHLY and CDR2 FYNNEI. This CDR3 contains 12 residues. Trimming took off 7 bases at V and 0 bases at J, with 5 bases between the two ends. CDR3 in amino acids: CASTDSTDTQYF. The CDR3 DNA reads as TGTGCCAGCACGGACAGCACAGATACGCAGTATTTT.

The chain couples TRBV19 to TRBJ1-3, with 8 bases lining up with TRBD1. Germline CDR1 reads LNHDA; CDR2 reads SQIVND (reference sequence). The CDR3 has 15 amino acids. Trimming took 6 bases from V and 3 from J; bases not matched to a gene: 7. DNA for the CDR3: TGTGCCAGTAGGCCTCAGGGGGCCGGTGGAAACACCATATATTTT. Translating gives CASRPQGAGGNTIYF.

The V gene is TRBV2, the J gene TRBJ1-5; D gene uncertain. From germline, CDR1 is SNHLY and CDR2 FYNNEI. This CDR3 region has 14 residues. The germline V and J ends were trimmed by 4 bases and 0 bases, with 7 bases remaining between them. The CDR3 protein is CASSAVLSNQPQHF. The CDR3 DNA reads TGTGCCAGCAGTGCGGTCCTTAGCAATCAGCCCCAGCATTTT.

The rearrangement uses TRBV29-1 and TRBJ1-1; tentative D call: TRBD1 (6 bases). CDR3 length equals 13 residues. Germline V gene data show CDR1 as SQVTM and CDR2 as ANQGSEA. V was shortened by 2 bases and J by 4 bases, with 11 bases between the two germline ends. The CDR3 nucleotides are TGCAGCGTTGAAACCGGGGGCGGCACTGAAGCTTTCTTT. Encoded protein: CSVETGGGTEAFF.

With regard to this clone: Other DNA sequences within the sample encode an identical CDR3. The chain employs TRBV7-9 and TRBJ1-6; D call uncertain. V lost 3 bases and J 7 bases, leaving 4 bases between the germline ends. Germline CDR1 reads SEHNR; CDR2 reads FQNEAQ (reference sequence). The CDR3 sequence is 12 residues long. The CDR3 nucleotides read TGTGCCAGCAGCTTTAGGAATTCACCCCTCCACTTT. Residues: CASSFRNSPLHF.

The rearrangement joins TRBV6-6 to TRBJ1-4; no clear D. In germline, CDR1 is MNHNY, CDR2 SVGAGI (reference sequence). V was clipped by 5 bases and J by 7 bases, with 26 bases between them. This CDR3 comprises 18 residues. CDR3 sequence reads: CASSLLNDPNTASEKLFF. The DNA of the CDR3 is TGTGCCAGCAGTCTCCTCAACGATCCGAATACTGCCTCTGAAAAACTGTTTTTT.

V gene TRBV24-1 combines with J gene TRBJ2-5; 10 bases map to TRBD1. The germline V gene has CDR1 KGHDR and CDR2 SFDVKD. V dropped 2 bases and J dropped 1; count of bases not matched to a gene: 12. CDR3 length: 19 residues. The CDR3: CATSDSRQGARFLQETQYF. The CDR3 DNA is TGTGCCACCAGTGATTCGAGACAGGGGGCGAGGTTTCTCCAAGAGACCCAGTACTTC.

The chain has TRBV3-1 (or the pseudogene TRBV3-2) and TRBJ1-5; D call uncertain. Trimming took 0 bases from V and 6 from J, leaving 6 bases between them. The CDR3 runs 13 residues. The V gene's germline CDR1 is LGHDT and CDR2 YNNKEL (reference sequence). CDR3: CASSQELTQPQHF. Written as DNA, the CDR3 is TGTGCCAGCAGCCAAGAGTTAACTCAGCCCCAGCATTTT.

The rearrangement uses TRBV24-1 and TRBJ2-1; 15 bases agree with TRBD2. V trimming: 4 bases; J trimming: 4 bases; junction bases outside the gene matches: 7. The CDR3 has 18 amino acids. Germline CDR1 KGHDR, CDR2 SFDVKD. The CDR3 loop reads CATSEPGLAGGRYNEQFF. The CDR3 nucleotides read TGTGCCACCAGTGAGCCGGGACTAGCGGGAGGAAGATACAATGAGCAGTTCTTC.

The V and J genes are TRBV7-2 and TRBJ1-1; 9 bases line up with TRBD1. The V gene's germline CDR1 is SGHTA and CDR2 FQGNSA. The trim removed 5 bases at V and 1 base at J, leaving 8 bases unmatched. The CDR3 extends over 16 amino acids. CDR3 in amino acids: CASSPGTGYGNTEAFF. The DNA of the CDR3 is TGTGCCAGCAGCCCCGGGACAGGGTACGGGAACACTGAAGCTTTCTTT.

This rearrangement joins TRBV5-4 to TRBJ2-7, with no clear D. Trimming stripped 0 bases from V and 0 bases from J, with 7 bases between. The CDR3 loop spans 14 amino acids. Germline V gives CDR1 SGHNT, CDR2 YYREEE (reference sequence). The CDR3 DNA sequence: TGTGCCAGCAGCTTGGGGCAGGACTCCTACGAGCAGTACTTC. Its translation: CASSLGQDSYEQYF.